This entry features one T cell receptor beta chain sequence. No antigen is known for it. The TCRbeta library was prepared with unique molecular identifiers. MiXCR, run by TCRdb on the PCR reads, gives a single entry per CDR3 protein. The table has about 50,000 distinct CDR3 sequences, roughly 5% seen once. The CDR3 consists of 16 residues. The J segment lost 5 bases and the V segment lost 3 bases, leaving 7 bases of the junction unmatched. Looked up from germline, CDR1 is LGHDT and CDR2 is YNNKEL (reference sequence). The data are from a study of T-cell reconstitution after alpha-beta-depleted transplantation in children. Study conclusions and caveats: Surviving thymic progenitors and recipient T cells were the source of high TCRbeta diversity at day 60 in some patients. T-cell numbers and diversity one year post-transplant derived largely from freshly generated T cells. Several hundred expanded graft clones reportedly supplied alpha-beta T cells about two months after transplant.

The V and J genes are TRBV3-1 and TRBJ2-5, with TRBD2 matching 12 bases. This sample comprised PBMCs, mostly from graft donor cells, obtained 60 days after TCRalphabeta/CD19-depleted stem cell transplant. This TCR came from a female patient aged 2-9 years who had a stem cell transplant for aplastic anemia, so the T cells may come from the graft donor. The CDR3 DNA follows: TGTGCCAGCAGCCAGTTACTAGCGGGGGGTGCGGAGACCCAGTACTTC. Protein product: CASSQLLAGGAETQYF.